The clone carrying this T cell receptor beta chain was detected only a few times. Its specificity is unknown. The isolated RNA, all of it, was reverse transcribed, so expressed TCRB transcripts were what got sequenced. Generated by immunoSEQ multiplex PCR, the TCRdb table keeps only in-frame clones and is missing some. The sample lists 200,000 to 250,000 clones; approximately 15% were seen once. Trimming cost V 3 bases and J 4 bases; bases outside gene matches: 6. CDR1 is KGHSH, CDR2 LQKENI, per germline. The CDR3 has 14 amino acids. The data belong to a study of beta chain features in type 1 diabetes. The study, taken as a whole, reports: In every one of the four CD4+ subsets, TCRB CDR3s were moderately but significantly shorter in Type 1 diabetes patients.

What was sequenced was naive CD4+ T cells from blood. The rearrangement uses TRBV18 and TRBJ2-7; 7 positions match TRBD1. This clonotype originated in a young man with type 1 diabetes. The CDR3 DNA reads as TGTGCCAGCTCACCCCAGAGACAGGGTTACGAGCAGTACTTC. This sequence encodes CASSPQRQGYEQYF.